What follows describes a single T cell receptor beta chain. As yet, its antigen is unknown. Other nucleotide sequences from this sample produce the same CDR3. This sample was included in a study of shared clonotypes between healthy human individuals. Turning to the study itself: The people who gave samples were a couple of women and a few men aged 18 to 49. A donor's plate count was three for CD4 naive and three for CD4 memory; CD8 naive had two and CD8 memory one.

Sequenced by immunoSEQ multiplex PCR; TCRdb stores in-frame clones only, minus some. The repertoire has hundreds of thousands of clones, about 95% of them found once; the top ten carry roughly 0.06%. Germline values: CDR1 LNHDA, CDR2 SQIVND (reference sequence). The CDR3 consists of 13 residues. Deletions cut 5 bases from V and 4 bases from J, with 9 bases between. Study-wide findings and caveats: Naive subsets, compared against memory subsets, generally had larger estimated richness values.

The V gene is TRBV19, the J gene TRBJ1-5; TRBD1 might be the D (5 bases). This clonotype was sampled from a woman aged 25 to 39 in good health. Sequencing was performed on naive CD4+ T cells sorted from blood. Subset here: CD45RA+ positively selected. Written as DNA, the CDR3 is TGTGCCAGTAGTGTCGCAGGGAATCAGCCCCAGCATTTT. Its protein product is CASSVAGNQPQHF.